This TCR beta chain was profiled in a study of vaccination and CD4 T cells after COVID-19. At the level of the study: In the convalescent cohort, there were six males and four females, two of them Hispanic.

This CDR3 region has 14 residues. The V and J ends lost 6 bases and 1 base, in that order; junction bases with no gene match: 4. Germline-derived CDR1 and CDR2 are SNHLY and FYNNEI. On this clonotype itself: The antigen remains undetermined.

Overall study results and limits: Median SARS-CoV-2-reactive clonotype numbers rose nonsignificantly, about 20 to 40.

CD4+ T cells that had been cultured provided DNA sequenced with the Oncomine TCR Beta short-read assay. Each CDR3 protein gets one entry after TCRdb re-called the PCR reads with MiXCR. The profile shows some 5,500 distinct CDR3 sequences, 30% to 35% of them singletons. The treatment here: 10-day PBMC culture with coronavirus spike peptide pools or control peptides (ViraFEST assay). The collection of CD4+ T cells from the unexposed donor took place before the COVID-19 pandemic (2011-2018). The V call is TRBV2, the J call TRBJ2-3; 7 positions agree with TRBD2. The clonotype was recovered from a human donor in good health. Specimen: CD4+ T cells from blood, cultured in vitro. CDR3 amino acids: CASRTSPGTDTQYF. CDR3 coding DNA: TGTGCCAGCAGGACTAGCCCTGGCACAGATACGCAGTATTTT.